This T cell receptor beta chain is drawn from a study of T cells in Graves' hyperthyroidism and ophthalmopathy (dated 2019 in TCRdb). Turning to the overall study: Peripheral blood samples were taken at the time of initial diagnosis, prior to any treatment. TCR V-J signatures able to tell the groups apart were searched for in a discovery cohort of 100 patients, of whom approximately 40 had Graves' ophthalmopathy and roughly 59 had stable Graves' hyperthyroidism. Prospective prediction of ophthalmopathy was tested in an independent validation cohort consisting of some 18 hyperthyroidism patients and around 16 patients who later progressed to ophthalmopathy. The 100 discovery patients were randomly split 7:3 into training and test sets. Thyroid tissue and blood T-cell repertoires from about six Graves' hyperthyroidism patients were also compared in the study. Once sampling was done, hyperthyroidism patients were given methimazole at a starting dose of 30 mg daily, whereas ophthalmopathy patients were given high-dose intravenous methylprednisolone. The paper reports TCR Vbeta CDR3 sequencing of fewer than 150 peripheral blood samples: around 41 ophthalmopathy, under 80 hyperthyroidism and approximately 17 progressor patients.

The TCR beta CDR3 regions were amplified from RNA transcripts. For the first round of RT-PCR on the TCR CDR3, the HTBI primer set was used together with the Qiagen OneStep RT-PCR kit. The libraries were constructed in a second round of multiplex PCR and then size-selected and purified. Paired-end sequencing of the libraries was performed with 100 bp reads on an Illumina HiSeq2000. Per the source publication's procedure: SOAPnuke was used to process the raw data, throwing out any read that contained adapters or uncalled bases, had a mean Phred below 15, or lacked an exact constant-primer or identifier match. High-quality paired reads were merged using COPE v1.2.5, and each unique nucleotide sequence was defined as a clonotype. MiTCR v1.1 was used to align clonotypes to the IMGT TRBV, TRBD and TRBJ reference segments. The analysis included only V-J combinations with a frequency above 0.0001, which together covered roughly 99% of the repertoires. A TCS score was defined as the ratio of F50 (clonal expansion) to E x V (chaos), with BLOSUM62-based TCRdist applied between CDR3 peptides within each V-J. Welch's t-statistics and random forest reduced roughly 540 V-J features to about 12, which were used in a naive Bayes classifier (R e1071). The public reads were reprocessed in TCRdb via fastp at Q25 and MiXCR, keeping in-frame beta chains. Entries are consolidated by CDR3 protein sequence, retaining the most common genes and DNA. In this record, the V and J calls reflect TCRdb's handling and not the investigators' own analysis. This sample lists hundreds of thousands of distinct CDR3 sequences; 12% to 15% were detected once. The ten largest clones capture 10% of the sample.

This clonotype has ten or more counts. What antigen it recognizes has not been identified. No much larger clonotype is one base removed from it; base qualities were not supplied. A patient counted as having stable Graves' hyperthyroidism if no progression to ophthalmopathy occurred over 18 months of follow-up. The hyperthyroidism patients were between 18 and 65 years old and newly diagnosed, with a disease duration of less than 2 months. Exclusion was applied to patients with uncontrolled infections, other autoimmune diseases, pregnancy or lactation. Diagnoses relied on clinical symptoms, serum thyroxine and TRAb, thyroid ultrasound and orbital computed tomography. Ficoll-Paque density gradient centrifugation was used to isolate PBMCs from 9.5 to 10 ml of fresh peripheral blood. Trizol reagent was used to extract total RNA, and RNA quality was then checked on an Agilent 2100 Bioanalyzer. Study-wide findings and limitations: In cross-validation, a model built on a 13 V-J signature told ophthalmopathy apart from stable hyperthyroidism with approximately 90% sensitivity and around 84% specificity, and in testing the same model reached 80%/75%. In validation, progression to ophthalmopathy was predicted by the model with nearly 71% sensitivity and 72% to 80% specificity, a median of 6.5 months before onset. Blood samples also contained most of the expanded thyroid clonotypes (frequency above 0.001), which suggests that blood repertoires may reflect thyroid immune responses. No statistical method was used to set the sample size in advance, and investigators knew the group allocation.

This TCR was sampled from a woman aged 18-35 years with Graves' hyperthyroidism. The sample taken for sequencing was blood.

The CDR3 loop reads CASSQEKVRENTEAFF. The sequenced DNA is TGCGCCAGCAGCCAAGAGAAGGTCAGGGAGAACACTGAAGCTTTCTTT. Here the chain combines TRBV4-1 and TRBJ1-1; the D region possibly corresponds to TRBD1 (5 bases align). The V and J ends are trimmed by 0 bases and 1 base, leaving 12 bases between them. For CDR1 and CDR2, the germline V gene lists MGHRA and YSYEKL. Inclusive of the bounding cysteine and phenylalanine, the CDR3 is 16 residues long. Only the CDR3 DNA stays, 48 bases, in frame from base 1.